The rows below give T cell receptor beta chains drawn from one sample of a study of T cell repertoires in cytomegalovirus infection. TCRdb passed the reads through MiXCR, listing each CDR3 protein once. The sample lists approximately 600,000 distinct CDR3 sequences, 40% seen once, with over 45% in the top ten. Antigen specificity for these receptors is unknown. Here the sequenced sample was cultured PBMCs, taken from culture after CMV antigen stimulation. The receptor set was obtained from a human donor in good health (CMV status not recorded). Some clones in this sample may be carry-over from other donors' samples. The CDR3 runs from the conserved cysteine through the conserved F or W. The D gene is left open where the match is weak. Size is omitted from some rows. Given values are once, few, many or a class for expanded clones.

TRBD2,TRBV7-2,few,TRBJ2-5,TGTGCCAGCAGCTTAGCCCAGGTTAGCGGGGCCCAGTACTTC,CASSLAQVSGAQYF
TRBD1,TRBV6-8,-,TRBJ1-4,TGTGCCAGCAGGGGGGGACAGGGGAAGTTTTTT,CASRGGQGKFF
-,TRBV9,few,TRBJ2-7,TGTGCCAGCAGCGTAGAGGACAGCTACGAATTCGGCTACGAGCAGTACTTC,CASSVEDSYEFGYEQYF
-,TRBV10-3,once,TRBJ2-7,TGTGCCATCAGAGGCCTAGGGGTCTACGAGCAGTACTTC,CAIRGLGVYEQYF
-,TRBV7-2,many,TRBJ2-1,TGTGCCAGCAGCTCGACCAGACCTGAGCAGTTCTTC,CASSSTRPEQFF
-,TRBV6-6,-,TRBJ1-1,TGTGCCAGCAGTTACTCCCGGGGTTGGACTGAAGCTTTCTTT,CASSYSRGWTEAFF
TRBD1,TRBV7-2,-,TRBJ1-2,TGTGCCAGCACCACGGGGACAGGGGGCTGTACCTTC,CASTTGTGGCTF
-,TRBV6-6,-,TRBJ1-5,TGTGCCAGCAGTTACTTGGCAAGGGCCCGCTTTGGGGATCAGCCCCAGCATTTT,CASSYLARARFGDQPQHF
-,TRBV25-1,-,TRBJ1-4,TGTGCCAGCGGACAGCCAAAGGGTGAAAAACTGTTTTTT,CASGQPKGEKLFF
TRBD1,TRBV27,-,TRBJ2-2,TGTGCCAGCAGTTTATACAGGGGCGGTAACACCGGGGAGCTGTTTTTT,CASSLYRGGNTGELFF
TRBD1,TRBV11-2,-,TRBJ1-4,TGTGCCAGCAGCTTAGCAACCGGGACAGGGGGCGATGAAAAACTGTTTTTT,CASSLATGTGGDEKLFF
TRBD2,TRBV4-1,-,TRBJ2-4,TGCGCCAGCAGCCAAGTCATAGCGGGGGCGGCTAGATACATTCAGTACTTC,CASSQVIAGAARYIQYF
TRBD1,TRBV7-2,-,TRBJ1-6,TGTGCCAGCAGCTTTCCCCCGGGACAGCGTTCTAATTCACCCCTCCACTTT,CASSFPPGQRSNSPLHF
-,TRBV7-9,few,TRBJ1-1,TGTGCCAGCAGCTTTACAGCCTACACCACTGAAGCTTTCTTT,CASSFTAYTTEAFF
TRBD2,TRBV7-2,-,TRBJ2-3,TGTGCCAGCAGCCCGCTATGGGCTAGCGGGGGGACCGAAGATACGCAGTATTTT,CASSPLWASGGTEDTQYF